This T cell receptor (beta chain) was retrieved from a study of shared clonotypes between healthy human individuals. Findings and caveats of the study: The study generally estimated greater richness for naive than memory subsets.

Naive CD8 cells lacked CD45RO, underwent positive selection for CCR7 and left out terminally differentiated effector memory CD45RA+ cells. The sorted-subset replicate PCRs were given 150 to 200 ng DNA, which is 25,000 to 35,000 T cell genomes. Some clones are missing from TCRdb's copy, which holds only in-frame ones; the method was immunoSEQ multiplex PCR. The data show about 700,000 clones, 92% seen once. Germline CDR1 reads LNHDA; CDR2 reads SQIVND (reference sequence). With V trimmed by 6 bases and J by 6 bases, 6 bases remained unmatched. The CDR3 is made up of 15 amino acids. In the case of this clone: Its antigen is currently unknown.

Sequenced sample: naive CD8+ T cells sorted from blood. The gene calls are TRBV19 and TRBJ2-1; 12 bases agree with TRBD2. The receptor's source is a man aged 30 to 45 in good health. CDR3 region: CASSAPSGRGNEQFF. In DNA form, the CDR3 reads TGTGCCAGTAGCGCCCCTAGCGGGAGGGGCAATGAGCAGTTCTTC. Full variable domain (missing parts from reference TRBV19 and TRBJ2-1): DGGITQSPKYLFRKEGQNVTLSCEQNLNHDAMYWYRQDPGQGLRLIYYSQIVNDFQKGDIAEGYSVSREKKESFPLTVTSAQKNPTAFYLCASSAPSGRGNEQFFGPGTRLTVL.